A selection of T cell receptor beta chains follows, all from one sample in a study of neurological immune-mediated disorders. TCRdb reprocessed the 5' RACE reads with MiXCR, giving one entry per CDR3 protein. The sample lists nearly 60,000 distinct CDR3 sequences, around 3.6% occurring once. The sample taken for sequencing was PBMCs. These receptors were taken from a woman in her 30s with multiple sclerosis. The CDR3 runs from the conserved cysteine through the conserved F or W. D genes are given only for firm matches. Clone sizes are given selectively: once, few, many, or a class where the clone is expanded.

-	TRBV15	-	TRBJ2-3	CATSPPWGVGSDTQYF	TGTGCCACCAGCCCCCCGTGGGGAGTAGGATCAGATACGCAGTATTTT
few	TRBV5-1	-	TRBJ2-2	CASSLLTGTRELFF	TGCGCCAGCAGCTTGCTCACAGGGACCCGGGAGCTGTTTTTT
many	TRBV20-1	TRBD2	TRBJ2-3	CSASSAGEAGTQYF	TGCAGTGCTAGCTCGGCGGGGGAAGCCGGGACGCAGTATTTT
many	TRBV3-1	TRBD2	TRBJ2-1	CASSQVLGLAQYNEQFF	TGTGCCAGCAGCCAAGTATTGGGACTAGCTCAATACAATGAGCAGTTCTTC
many	TRBV20-1	TRBD1	TRBJ1-4	CSALPGQGDEKLFF	TGCAGTGCCCTACCGGGACAGGGTGATGAAAAACTGTTTTTT
many	TRBV9	-	TRBJ2-2	CASSENTGELFF	TGTGCCAGCAGCGAGAACACCGGGGAGCTGTTTTTT
few	TRBV6-4	-	TRBJ1-2	CASSDKRGSGYTF	TGTGCCAGCAGTGATAAGAGGGGATCAGGCTACACCTTC
-	TRBV11-2	-	TRBJ2-7	CASIRGQKVYEQYF	TGTGCCAGCATCCGCGGACAGAAGGTTTACGAGCAGTACTTC
many	TRBV20-1	TRBD2	TRBJ2-7	CSARGASGGSYEQYF	TGCAGTGCTAGAGGCGCTAGCGGTGGGTCCTACGAGCAGTACTTC
many	TRBV6-5	-	TRBJ1-1	CASSYEGEAFF	TGTGCCAGCAGTTATGAGGGTGAGGCTTTCTTT
many	TRBV20-1	-	TRBJ1-6	CSANYGADNSPLHF	TGCAGTGCTAATTATGGGGCCGATAATTCACCCCTCCACTTT
many	TRBV3-1	TRBD1	TRBJ1-1	CASSRQGGTTEAFF	TGTGCCAGCAGCCGACAGGGAGGGACGACTGAAGCTTTCTTT
many	TRBV20-1	-	TRBJ2-7	CSAVVGRQGLNEQYF	TGCAGTGCGGTAGTGGGCCGACAGGGACTCAACGAGCAGTACTTC
-	TRBV7-6	-	TRBJ2-1	CASSLVLSDEQFF	TGTGCCAGCAGCTTAGTGTTAAGTGATGAGCAGTTCTTC
many	TRBV27	TRBD2	TRBJ2-1	CASSLLAAYNEQFF	TGTGCCAGCAGTTTACTAGCGGCCTACAATGAGCAGTTCTTC
many	TRBV20-1	TRBD2	TRBJ2-7	CSARSSGGADYEQYF	TGCAGTGCTAGGAGTAGCGGGGGGGCGGACTACGAGCAGTACTTC
-	TRBV4-1	-	TRBJ2-7	CASSQDLARGSYEQYF	TGCGCCAGCAGCCAAGATCTGGCCAGGGGATCCTACGAGCAGTACTTC
-	TRBV5-5	-	TRBJ1-5	CASSQGQVVLEGQPQNF	TGTGCCAGCAGTCAGGGTCAGGTCGTTCTAGAGGGCCAGCCCCAGAATTTT
many	TRBV12-3/TRBV12-4	-	TRBJ2-2	CASSWTTGELFF	TGTGCCAGCAGTTGGACCACCGGGGAGCTGTTTTTT
many	TRBV5-1	TRBD2	TRBJ2-3	CASSLALAGYTDTQYF	TGCGCCAGCAGCTTGGCCTTAGCGGGATACACAGATACGCAGTATTTT
many	TRBV29-1	TRBD1	TRBJ2-1	CSAQTGPYEQFF	TGCAGCGCTCAGACAGGGCCTTATGAGCAGTTCTTC
many	TRBV20-1	TRBD2	TRBJ2-7	CSAREGGTSVYEQYF	TGCAGTGCTAGAGAGGGGGGGACTAGCGTTTACGAGCAGTACTTC
many	TRBV28	-	TRBJ1-2	CASSHQVEGMYGYTF	TGTGCCAGCAGCCACCAGGTGGAGGGCATGTATGGCTACACCTTC
few	TRBV3-1	-	TRBJ2-3	CASSPGRGGDTQYF	TGTGCCAGCAGTCCGGGCAGAGGGGGAGATACGCAGTATTTT
many	TRBV5-1	TRBD1	TRBJ2-1	CASSLSAVRQGAAEQFF	TGCGCCAGCAGCTTATCCGCGGTGCGACAGGGGGCTGCTGAGCAGTTCTTC
many	TRBV7-2	-	TRBJ2-5	CASSLSLAQETQYF	TGTGCCAGCAGCTTGAGCCTGGCTCAAGAGACCCAGTACTTC
few	TRBV23-1	-	TRBJ1-1	CASSQSRQVKAFF	TGCGCCAGCAGTCAATCCCGACAGGTGAAAGCTTTCTTT
many	TRBV5-1	-	TRBJ2-3	CASSPRTFTDTQYF	TGCGCCAGCAGCCCCAGGACATTCACAGATACGCAGTATTTT
few	TRBV28	TRBD1	TRBJ1-5	CASSYPTGGIQPQNF	TGTGCCAGCAGTTACCCGACAGGGGGAATTCAGCCCCAGAATTTT
many	TRBV20-1	-	TRBJ1-1	CSARFGTPRRNTEAFF	TGCAGTGCTAGATTCGGGACCCCCCGAAGAAACACTGAAGCTTTCTTT
few	TRBV19	-	TRBJ2-2	CASSIWPGELFF	TGTGCCAGTAGTATATGGCCCGGGGAGCTGTTTTTT
medium-sized	TRBV4-1	-	TRBJ2-3	CASSQGPAGLISTDTQYF	TGCGCCAGCAGCCAAGGTCCTGCAGGGCTAATAAGCACAGATACGCAGTATTTT
many	TRBV20-1	-	TRBJ2-5	CSATFVTQYF	TGCAGTGCTACATTTGTGACCCAGTACTTC
many	TRBV12-3/TRBV12-4	TRBD2	TRBJ2-3	CASSIGTSGNSGTDTQYF	TGTGCCAGCAGTATCGGGACTAGCGGTAACTCCGGCACAGATACGCAGTATTTT
many	TRBV7-8	TRBD1	TRBJ1-1	CASSQRGQGVDTEAFF	TGTGCCAGCAGTCAGCGGGGACAGGGGGTGGACACTGAAGCTTTCTTT
-	TRBV5-1	-	TRBJ1-1	CASSARAVQQGTEAFF	TGCGCCAGCAGCGCGAGGGCGGTTCAACAGGGCACTGAAGCTTTCTTT
many	TRBV7-9	-	TRBJ1-1	CASSLGGDGTEAFF	TGTGCCAGCAGCTTAGGGGGGGACGGCACTGAAGCTTTCTTT
few	TRBV12-3/TRBV12-4	-	TRBJ1-5	CASRAGLSNQPQHF	TGTGCCAGCAGGGCAGGGCTTAGCAATCAGCCCCAGCATTTT
many	TRBV7-9	-	TRBJ1-6	CASSPRTGYNSPLHF	TGTGCCAGCAGCCCGCGAACAGGGTATAATTCACCCCTCCACTTT
few	TRBV28	TRBD1	TRBJ1-5	CASQGGRDQPQNF	TGTGCCAGCCAGGGGGGCAGGGATCAGCCCCAGAATTTT
many	TRBV5-1	-	TRBJ1-4	CASSLGTSTNEKLFF	TGCGCCAGCAGCTTAGGAACCTCAACTAATGAAAAACTGTTTTTT
-	TRBV7-6	TRBD2	TRBJ2-5	CASSPTRGVTETQYF	TGTGCCAGCAGCCCCACCCGGGGGGTTACGGAGACCCAGTACTTC
many	TRBV2	TRBD1	TRBJ2-3	CASSEGTGDTQYF	TGTGCCAGCAGTGAGGGGACAGGGGACACGCAGTATTTT
many	TRBV20-1	-	TRBJ2-7	CSASAGPTYEQYF	TGCAGTGCTAGCGCGGGGCCTACCTACGAGCAGTACTTC
many	TRBV7-2	-	TRBJ1-1	CASSRGAANTEAFF	TGTGCCAGCAGCCGGGGGGCAGCTAACACTGAAGCTTTCTTT
-	TRBV20-1	-	TRBJ2-1	CIARPLAGYNEQFF	TGCATTGCTAGGCCATTAGCCGGGTACAATGAGCAGTTCTTC
many	TRBV5-1	TRBD2	TRBJ2-5	CASSPLAGGRAKETQYF	TGCGCCAGCAGCCCCCTAGCGGGGGGCCGGGCGAAAGAGACCCAGTACTTC
many	TRBV20-1	-	TRBJ2-7	CSATPLNQPYEQYF	TGCAGTGCTACCCCACTGAACCAACCCTACGAGCAGTACTTC
many	TRBV24-1	-	TRBJ2-1	CATSDSQVPYNEQFF	TGTGCCACCAGTGACTCCCAAGTCCCCTACAATGAGCAGTTCTTC
many	TRBV5-1	TRBD2	TRBJ2-1	CASSLGRLAYNEQFF	TGCGCCAGCAGCTTAGGGCGACTAGCTTACAATGAGCAGTTCTTC
many	TRBV20-1	-	TRBJ1-3	CSALQGVTGNTIYF	TGCAGTGCATTACAGGGAGTAACTGGAAACACCATATATTTT
many	TRBV5-1	TRBD1	TRBJ1-1	CASSLQGMRNTEAFF	TGCGCCAGCAGCTTACAGGGGATGAGGAACACTGAAGCTTTCTTT
many	TRBV10-3	-	TRBJ2-6	CAISVQGGANVLTF	TGTGCCATCAGTGTCCAGGGAGGGGCCAACGTCCTGACTTTC
few	TRBV20-1	-	TRBJ2-3	CSASRWDYTQYF	TGCAGTGCTAGTAGATGGGATTATACGCAGTATTTT
many	TRBV5-1	-	TRBJ2-3	CASSNTSRRTDTQYF	TGCGCCAGCAGCAACACTAGCAGACGCACAGATACGCAGTATTTT
-	TRBV12-3/TRBV12-4	TRBD1	TRBJ1-1	CASSLVARGASEAFF	TGTGCCAGCAGTTTAGTGGCCAGGGGGGCTTCTGAAGCTTTCTTT
many	TRBV5-1	-	TRBJ2-7	CASSPQTGPYEQYF	TGCGCCAGCAGCCCGCAGACAGGACCCTACGAGCAGTACTTC
many	TRBV5-1	TRBD1	TRBJ1-4	CASSAGGTGFNEKLFF	TGCGCCAGCAGCGCCGGAGGGACAGGGTTTAATGAAAAACTGTTTTTT